This TCR beta chain was observed in a study of early T cells in non-severe SARS-CoV-2 infection. Via MiXCR, TCRdb re-called the 5' RACE reads, giving one row per CDR3 protein. The table shows roughly 97,000 distinct CDR3 sequences, with roughly 9.6% occurring only once. This CDR3 has 18 amino acids. From germline, CDR1 is LNHDA and CDR2 SQIVND (reference sequence). J was trimmed by 2 bases and V by 5 bases; bases with no gene match: 9. This receptor was identified in an adult who was a healthcare worker with PCR-confirmed SARS-CoV-2 infection or an uninfected control (not recorded which). The gene calls are TRBV19 and TRBJ2-2; 12 nucleotides agree with TRBD2. The specimen comprised whole blood, sampled at baseline. CDR3 in amino acids: CASSPGLAGQRNTGELFF. CDR3 DNA: TGTGCCAGTAGTCCAGGACTAGCGGGGCAGAGAAACACCGGGGAGCTGTTTTTT.